The 21 T cell receptor beta chains in this list originate from one sample, sequenced in a study of regulatory T cells in long-lasting Graves disease. Time point denoted: newly diagnosed GD, antithyroid drugs for less than 3 months. RNA isolated from PBMCs was used to make the TCR library. Arm-PCR of CDR3 regions and iRepertoire HTBI primers were the basis on which TCR beta libraries were built. TCRdb re-called the multiplex PCR reads with MiXCR, one entry per CDR3 protein. The sample comprises more than 450,000 distinct CDR3 sequences, 9.5% to 15% of which are singletons, and approximately 9.6% rests with the top ten. Another study also made use of these data, one on T cells in Graves' hyperthyroidism and ophthalmopathy.

The sample consisted of peripheral blood mononuclear cells (PBMCs), taken at new diagnosis, from a patient treated with antithyroid drugs. The source of these receptors is a woman in her 30s with Graves disease.

The rearrangement uses TRBV12-3 or TRBV12-4 and TRBJ2-7; 8 bases align to TRBD2. CDR3 length equals 13 residues. Losses at the gene ends were 6 bases for V and 4 bases for J; bases not matched to a gene: 5. Here the CDR3 reads CASRSGSSYEQYF. The CDR3 DNA is TGTGCCAGCAGAAGCGGGAGTTCGTACGAGCAGTACTTC.

Details on this clonotype: This likely reflects a read error, since a far larger clone is one base away. V and J are TRBV28 and TRBJ2-1, with 7 nucleotides matching TRBD1. The better agreement between TRBJ2-5 and the DNA end casts doubt on the J call. CDR1 is MDHEN and CDR2 is SYDVKM in the germline V gene. This CDR3 has 17 residues. DNA of the CDR3: TGTGCCAGCAGTTTATGGGGGCCGGGACAGTGGGAAGAGACCCAGTACTTC. This encodes CASSLWGPGQWEETQYF.

The chain joins TRBV6-1 to TRBJ1-3; D is perhaps TRBD1 (6 bases). Germline loops: CDR1 MNHNS, CDR2 SASEGT. The CDR3 runs 14 residues. Trimming took off 9 bases at V and 0 bases at J, with 12 bases between the two ends. CDR3 protein: CASLTGLSGNTIYF. CDR3 DNA sequence: TGTGCCAGTCTGACAGGACTCTCTGGAAACACCATATATTTT.

In this sample, this clonotype turned up many times. V usage is TRBV12-3 or TRBV12-4 and J usage is TRBJ2-3, with D perhaps TRBD2 (5 bases). The V end lost 3 bases, the J end lost 5 bases, and 18 bases lay between the germline ends. CDR3 size: 16 residues. In DNA, the CDR3 is TGTGCCAGCAGTTTGAAGTATCGGGATTCGATAGATACGCAGTATTTT. It specifies CASSLKYRDSIDTQYF.

This clonotype has at least ten counts. The chain is built from TRBV12-5 and TRBJ2-3; D possibly corresponds to TRBD2 (5 bases). Trimming removed 3 bases at V and 2 bases at J, with 15 bases between. CDR1 is LGHNT and CDR2 is FRNRAP in the germline V gene. The CDR3 covers 16 residues. In nucleotides, the CDR3 is TGTGCTAGTGGTTTCCCTAATGCGGGTTCCACAGATACGCAGTATTTT. Translating it yields CASGFPNAGSTDTQYF. Variable domain in full (rest from reference TRBV12-5 and TRBJ2-3): DARVTQTPRHKVTEMGQEVTMRCQPILGHNTVFWYRQTMMQGLELLAYFRNRAPLDDSGMPKDRFSAEMPDATLATLKIQPSEPRDSAVYFCASGFPNAGSTDTQYFGPGTRLTVL.

In its sample, this clonotype was seen once. One junction end does not reproduce the germline sequence, and a read error may be involved. The genes are TRBV4-1 and TRBJ2-2; possible D gene TRBD2, 6 bases. From germline, CDR1 is MGHRA and CDR2 YSYEKL. The CDR3 is made up of 16 amino acids. The CDR3 region has the DNA TGCGCCAACAGCCAAGTGGAGAGCGGGCCCACCGGGGAGCTGTTTTTT. It is translated as CANSQVESGPTGELFF.

This clonotype occurred many times. The J gene is TRBJ1-5, the V gene TRBV7-8; 9 bases align to TRBD1. CDR1 and CDR2 from the germline V gene are SGHVS and FQNEAQ. The ends lost 0 bases at V and 2 bases at J; junction bases unmatched: 8. The CDR3 is 18 residues long. CDR3 DNA sequence: TGTGCCAGCAGCTTAGCGTCCGGGGGACAGGGAGGCAATCAGCCCCAGCATTTT. Amino acid sequence: CASSLASGGQGGNQPQHF.

This clonotype has a count of ten or more. The chain's CDR3 is CASSFIAGGPVGNEQFF. CDR3 sequence (DNA): TGTGCCAGCAGTTTTATTGCGGGAGGGCCCGTAGGTAATGAGCAGTTCTTC. The rearrangement links TRBV12-3 or TRBV12-4 to TRBJ2-1; 9 nucleotides match TRBD2. CDR3 length equals 17 residues. V lost 3 bases to trimming and J lost 7 bases; unmatched junction nucleotides: 13.

Of note for this clonotype: Being one base from a much bigger clone, this may be a read error. The rearrangement joins TRBV2 to TRBJ1-2; the D is unclear. This CDR3 comprises 12 residues. Per the germline V gene, CDR1 is SNHLY and CDR2 is FYNNEI. Here the CDR3 reads CVSKTKLYGYTF. The CDR3 region has the DNA TGTGTCAGCAAGACGAAACTCTATGGCTACACCTTC. The full variable domain, its missing parts supplied by reference TRBV2 and TRBJ1-2, is EPEVTQTPSHQVTQMGQEVILRCVPISNHLYFYWYRQILGQKVEFLVSFYNNEISEKSEIFDDQFSVERPDGSNFTLKIRSTKLEDSAMYFCVSKTKLYGYTFGSGTRLTVV.

This sequence joins TRBV5-8 and TRBJ2-2; D is possibly TRBD2 (6 bases). This CDR3 has 14 amino acids. CDR1 and CDR2 (germline): SGHTS, YDEGEE. V lost 0 bases and J lost 6, with 9 bases in between. The CDR3: CASSLGIAAGELFF. CDR3 DNA sequence: TGTGCCAGCAGCTTGGGGATAGCGGCCGGGGAGCTGTTTTTT.

The chain has TRBV6-1 and TRBJ1-3, with D possibly being TRBD1 (5 bases). Trimming pared 4 bases from V and 0 bases from J, leaving 13 bases between. Germline V gene data show CDR1 as MNHNS and CDR2 as SASEGT. This CDR3 is built from 16 residues. This CDR3 is CASSARQSFSGNTIYF. DNA for the CDR3: TGTGCCAGCAGTGCTAGACAGTCGTTCTCTGGAAACACCATATATTTT.

In regard to this clonotype: Without the conserved terminal phenylalanine or tryptophan, this CDR3 likely stems from a read error. This chain uses TRBV7-2 with TRBJ2-5; 7 bases fit TRBD2. Germline V gives CDR1 SGHTA, CDR2 FQGNSA. The length of the CDR3 is 15 residues. The V gene end was trimmed by 6 bases and the J gene end by 5 bases; junction bases not matched to a gene: 12. CDR3 region: CASRKTAGDLETQYL. Written as DNA, the CDR3 is TGTGCCAGCAGGAAAACGGCGGGAGATCTGGAGACCCAGTACCTC.

This clonotype was seen a few times. This rearrangement joins TRBV12-3 or TRBV12-4 to TRBJ1-1; D gene uncertain. The V end was cut by 9 bases, the J end by 0 bases, with 11 bases between. This CDR3 region has 13 residues. CDR3 nucleotides: TGTGCCAGTAAGAGGGAGATGAACACTGAAGCTTTCTTT. Amino acids: CASKREMNTEAFF.

This clonotype was seen repeatedly, ten times or more. This chain joins TRBV28 and TRBJ2-3; D remains unclear. V lost 7 bases and J 2 bases, leaving 25 bases between the germline ends. Germline lookup yields CDR1 MDHEN and CDR2 SYDVKM. The CDR3 sequence is 18 residues long. CDR3 DNA sequence: TGTGCCAGCAACGTCCTCGCCCCAACGCAACCGGCCACAGATACGCAGTATTTT. This codes for CASNVLAPTQPATDTQYF.

This clonotype was counted between two and nine times. The chain is built from TRBV11-2 and TRBJ2-1; no reliable D call. Trimming shortened V by 5 bases and J by 10 bases, and 15 bases separated the two germline ends. Per germline, CDR1 SGHAT and CDR2 FQNNGV. The CDR3 runs to 13 residues. For the CDR3, the DNA is TGTGCCAGCAGCCAAGATCTCGAGTGGGAGCAGTTCTTC. It yields the protein CASSQDLEWEQFF.

On this clonotype: Possible read error: a much larger clone is one base away. V gene TRBV4-1 combines with J gene TRBJ1-6; D is ambiguous. The germline V gene encodes CDR1 MGHRA and CDR2 YSYEKL. The CDR3 has 17 amino acids. V was trimmed by 1 base and J by 5 bases, leaving 15 bases between them. CDR3 in DNA: TGCGCCAGCAGCCAAGGTCGGAGGACTAGGGATAATTCACCCCTCCACTTT. Translated: CASSQGRRTRDNSPLHF.

This clonotype appeared many times. V usage is TRBV12-3 or TRBV12-4 and J usage is TRBJ1-2, with D uncertain. The CDR3 runs 11 residues. V lost 1 base to trimming and J lost 6 bases, with 3 bases between them. The CDR3 DNA reads as TGTGCCAGCAGTTTAGGGGATGGCTACACCTTC. Its protein is CASSLGDGYTF.

In this sample, this clonotype turned up many times. The chain joins TRBV2 to TRBJ2-6; D is uncertain. This CDR3 has 14 residues. CDR1 is SNHLY, CDR2 FYNNEI, per germline. The germline V and J ends were trimmed by 5 bases and 2 bases, with 7 bases remaining between them. CDR3 nucleotide sequence: TGTGCCAGCAGTTGGGCAACTGGGGCCAACGTCCTGACTTTC. This codes for CASSWATGANVLTF. The whole variable domain, remainder taken from reference TRBV2 and TRBJ2-6, is EPEVTQTPSHQVTQMGQEVILRCVPISNHLYFYWYRQILGQKVEFLVSFYNNEISEKSEIFDDQFSVERPDGSNFTLKIRSTKLEDSAMYFCASSWATGANVLTFGAGSRLTVL.

This clonotype was observed at least ten times. The chain uses TRBV6-2 or TRBV6-3 and TRBJ2-1, with D unclear. Germline V gene sequence: CDR1 MNHEY, CDR2 SVGEGT. Trimming removed 6 bases from V and 0 bases from J, with 12 bases in between. The CDR3 runs 15 residues. CDR3 in DNA: TGTGCCAGCAGGGGCACGGTTGGCTCCTACAATGAGCAGTTCTTC. Translated, it gives CASRGTVGSYNEQFF.

This clonotype came up a few times. The chain combines TRBV20-1 with TRBJ2-1; D gene ambiguous. Per the germline V gene, CDR1 is DFQATT and CDR2 is SNEGSKA (reference sequence). Trimming took off 5 bases at V and 3 bases at J, with 20 bases between the two ends. There are 16 residues in the CDR3. The CDR3 bases are TGCAGTGCTGCCTGGGCTTCCCTCTTGATCTACAATGAGCAGTTCTTC. Protein product: CSAAWASLLIYNEQFF.

This clonotype was seen ten or more times. The chain has TRBV6-2 or TRBV6-3 and TRBJ1-1; 8 positions match TRBD1. Trimming took 2 bases from V and 3 from J; bases not matched to a gene: 20. Germline loops: CDR1 MNHEY, CDR2 SVGEGT. This CDR3 has 20 amino acids. Written as DNA, the CDR3 is TGTGCCAGCAGTTACCTATTCCCCAGGACAGGGAATTTCGGGGACACTGAAGCTTTCTTT. This translates into CASSYLFPRTGNFGDTEAFF.